The 21 T cell receptor beta chains below were found in one sample sequenced in a study of shared clonotypes between healthy human individuals. Positively selected for CCR7, the CD45RO-negative cells used as naive CD8 cells excluded terminally differentiated effector memory CD45RA+ cells. Sequencing used immunoSEQ multiplex PCR; TCRdb keeps in-frame clones, though not all of them. The sample lists about 680,000 clones; about 91% were seen once. Sequenced sample: naive CD8+ T cells sorted from blood. All receptors derive from a man between 25 and 39 years old in good health.

The chain is built from TRBV15 and TRBJ2-1; 7 bases match TRBD1. Germline loops: CDR1 LNHNV, CDR2 YYDKDF (reference sequence). This CDR3 region has 14 residues. The junction had 9 bases not matched to a gene; V was cut back by 5 bases and J by 8 bases. The DNA for the CDR3 is TGTGCCACCAGCGGCGCAGGGGGTTGGCATGAGCAGTTCTTC. Translation: CATSGAGGWHEQFF.

This chain uses TRBV28 with TRBJ1-5; D is ambiguous. CDR3 length equals 16 residues. Germline CDR1 is MDHEN and CDR2 is SYDVKM. V was pared by 8 bases and J by 4 bases, with 21 bases between. The CDR3, as DNA: TGTGCCAGCTATAAGCGGGCAGAAGTGAGTAATCAGCCCCAGCATTTT. This gives the protein CASYKRAEVSNQPQHF.

The rearrangement joins TRBV7-9 to TRBJ2-3, with TRBD2 identical over 11 bases. The CDR3 runs 16 residues. Per germline, CDR1 SEHNR and CDR2 FQNEAQ (reference sequence). Trimming cost V 2 bases and J 3 bases; bases outside gene matches: 4. This CDR3 is CASSLPTSGDTDTQYF. DNA for the CDR3: TGTGCCAGCAGCTTACCGACTAGCGGGGATACAGATACGCAGTATTTT.

The V call is TRBV5-4, the J call TRBJ2-3, with unresolved D. This CDR3 comprises 15 residues. CDR1 is SGHNT, CDR2 YYREEE, per germline (reference sequence). The ends were cut back, 1 base at V and 1 base at J, with 10 bases in the middle. In nucleotides, the CDR3 is TGTGCCAGCAGCTTGCGGTGGTCCGGCACAGATACGCAGTATTTT. Its protein product is CASSLRWSGTDTQYF.

This chain connects TRBV7-9 to TRBJ2-7; 7 positions agree with TRBD2. J lost 4 bases, V lost 2 bases, and 5 bases had no gene match. This CDR3 region has 14 residues. CDR1 and CDR2 (germline): SEHNR, FQNEAQ (reference sequence). The DNA for the CDR3 is TGTGCCAGCAGCTTAAGCGGGGAGTGGTACGAGCAGTACTTC. Translating it yields CASSLSGEWYEQYF.

On this clone: Given a far larger clone just one base away, this is likely a sequencing read error. The chain combines TRBV5-5 with TRBJ2-7; D gene uncertain. The CDR3 length is 11 residues. Trimming left V 4 bases short and J 3 bases short, with 5 bases between. Germline CDR1 reads SGHKS; CDR2 reads YYEKEE (reference sequence). CDR3 region: CASSIYYEQYF. The CDR3, as DNA: TGTGCCAGCAGCATCTACTACGAGCAGTACTTC.

Here the CDR3 reads CSVRGLAPEQFF. CDR3 nucleotide sequence: TGCAGCGTGCGGGGACTAGCGCCTGAGCAGTTCTTC. The V call is TRBV29-1, the J call TRBJ2-1, with TRBD2 matching 10 bases. Trimming cost V 6 bases and J 9 bases; bases outside gene matches: 5. From germline, CDR1 is SQVTM and CDR2 ANQGSEA. The CDR3 is 12 amino acids.

This clone showed up just once. J is TRBJ2-7 and V is TRBV6-5; 7 bases agree with TRBD1. The germline V gene encodes CDR1 MNHEY and CDR2 SVGAGI. The CDR3 has 14 amino acids. The V gene end was trimmed by 5 bases and the J gene end by 3 bases; junction bases not matched to a gene: 7. CDR3: CASSTRGQNYEQYF. The CDR3 region has the DNA TGTGCCAGCAGTACCCGGGGACAGAACTACGAGCAGTACTTC.

This chain uses TRBV10-3 with TRBJ2-1, with 7 bases matching TRBD1. With V trimmed by 3 bases and J by 0 bases, 5 bases remained unmatched. The length of the CDR3 is 16 residues. Germline loops: CDR1 ENHRY, CDR2 SYGVKD. The CDR3 reads CAISDIQGRSYNEQFF. CDR3 nucleotides: TGTGCCATCAGTGACATACAGGGGCGCTCCTACAATGAGCAGTTCTTC.

Remarks on this clone: The sample carries other DNA sequences with the same CDR3. The J gene is TRBJ2-7, the V gene TRBV27; TRBD2 agrees at 7 bases. The CDR3 is 14 residues long. CDR1 MNHEY and CDR2 SMNVEV come from the germline V gene (reference sequence). J lost 5 bases, V lost 5 bases, and 9 bases had no gene match. DNA for the CDR3: TGTGCCAGCAGTACTAGTGGGAGGGTCCACGAGCAGTACTTC. Protein product: CASSTSGRVHEQYF.

This chain connects TRBV7-9 to TRBJ2-5; no reliable D call. The CDR3 sequence is 15 residues long. V was shortened by 8 bases and J by 2 bases, with 18 bases between the two germline ends. CDR1 and CDR2 from the germline V gene are SEHNR and FQNEAQ (reference sequence). This CDR3 is CASGLTETSQETQYF. CDR3 sequence (DNA): TGTGCCAGCGGCCTGACTGAAACTTCTCAAGAGACCCAGTACTTC. The variable domain in full, with the rest retrieved from reference TRBV7-9 and TRBJ2-5, is DTGVSQNPRHKITKRGQNVTFRCDPISEHNRLYWYRQTLGQGPEFLTYFQNEAQLEKSRLLSDRFSAERPKGSFSTLEIQRTEQGDSAMYLCASGLTETSQETQYFGPGTRLLVL.

The chain couples TRBV27 to TRBJ1-2; 11 positions match TRBD1. Losses at the gene ends were 5 bases for V and 7 bases for J; bases not matched to a gene: 6. CDR3 length equals 14 residues. Germline CDR1 reads MNHEY; CDR2 reads SMNVEV (reference sequence). The CDR3 sequence is CASSLGQGAGGYTF. CDR3 sequence (DNA): TGTGCCAGCAGTCTAGGACAGGGGGCCGGTGGCTACACCTTC.

The chain has TRBV2 and TRBJ2-7; 9 bases agree with TRBD2. CDR1 is SNHLY and CDR2 is FYNNEI in the germline V gene. V was clipped by 8 bases and J by 5 bases; unmatched bases: 13. The CDR3 has 15 residues. In DNA, the CDR3 is TGTGCCAGCCCTCTGATAGCGGGAGACTTCAACGAGCAGTACTTC. Its translation is CASPLIAGDFNEQYF.

This sequence joins TRBV2 and TRBJ2-3, with D perhaps matching TRBD1 (5 bases). CDR1 and CDR2 (germline): SNHLY, FYNNEI. CDR3 length: 14 residues. V was cut by 2 bases and J by 1 base, with 7 bases left in between. The CDR3 sequence: CASSEPQGTDTQYF. CDR3 bases: TGTGCCAGCAGTGAACCACAGGGCACAGATACGCAGTATTTT.

This chain joins TRBV30 and TRBJ1-1; maybe TRBD1 (5 bases). CDR1 is GTSNPN and CDR2 is SVGIG in the germline V gene (reference sequence). This CDR3 is built from 15 residues. With 2 bases removed from V and 2 bases from J, the gap between germline ends came to 15 bases. Here the CDR3 DNA reads TGTGCCTGGAGTATAGGGACGGCGGGAAACACTGAAGCTTTCTTT. It yields the protein CAWSIGTAGNTEAFF.

The rearrangement uses TRBV4-3 and TRBJ2-1, with D possibly TRBD1 on 6 matching bases. The germline V gene encodes CDR1 LGHNA and CDR2 YSLEER. V shed 1 base and J shed 4 bases, with 11 bases lying between them. This CDR3 is built from 15 residues. For the CDR3, the DNA is TGCGCCAGCAGCCAAGTATGGGACAAATACAATGAGCAGTTCTTC. Its protein product is CASSQVWDKYNEQFF.

The chain carries TRBV15 and TRBJ1-1, with TRBD1 matching 7 bases. The germline CDR1 and CDR2 sequences are LNHNV and YYDKDF (reference sequence). This CDR3 spans 15 amino acids. V gave up 5 bases and J gave up 0 bases; unmatched junction bases: 6. In DNA, the CDR3 is TGTGCCACCAGCGGGACAGCTAACATGAACACTGAAGCTTTCTTT. Translated: CATSGTANMNTEAFF.

This clone was observed once. This chain connects TRBV4-1 to TRBJ2-7; no definite D call. The CDR3 covers 16 residues. Germline-derived CDR1 and CDR2 are MGHRA and YSYEKL. V lost 4 bases and J 0 bases, leaving 16 bases between the germline ends. For the CDR3, the DNA is TGCGCCAGCAGCCCGTCAGAGCTTTCAAGCTCCTACGAGCAGTACTTC. Its translation is CASSPSELSSSYEQYF.

V gene TRBV9 combines with J gene TRBJ2-3; the match to TRBD2 covers 16 bases. Trimming cost V 2 bases and J 7 bases; bases outside gene matches: 4. The CDR3 is 16 residues long. Germline CDR1 and CDR2: SGDLS and YYNGEE. Here the CDR3 DNA reads TGTGCCAGCAGCGTGGGGACTAGCGGGAGGGCAAATACGCAGTATTTT. Protein product: CASSVGTSGRANTQYF.

V is TRBV27 and J is TRBJ2-7; 7 bases map to TRBD1. The CDR3 loop spans 12 amino acids. From germline, CDR1 is MNHEY and CDR2 SMNVEV (reference sequence). CDR3 sequence: CAAGGNDGEQYF. Here the CDR3 DNA reads TGTGCAGCAGGGGGTAATGACGGCGAGCAGTACTTC.

The chain links TRBV6-5 to TRBJ2-2, with no clear D. CDR1 and CDR2 (germline): MNHEY, SVGAGI. V was trimmed by 2 bases and J by 9 bases, leaving 4 bases between them. The CDR3 sequence is 11 residues long. The CDR3 region is CASSYGRELFF. DNA of the CDR3: TGTGCCAGCAGTTACGGGCGGGAGCTGTTTTTT.